These 4 T cell receptor beta chains came from one sample sequenced in a study of OX40 agonist ivuxolimab in advanced cancers. Clones were read by immunoSEQ multiplex PCR, and TCRdb kept only the in-frame ones, dropping some. Here the sample spans 15,000 or so clones, 76% being singletons. This specimen consisted of CD4+ or CD8+ T cells sorted from blood, obtained in a trial of the OX40 agonist ivuxolimab. Every receptor here comes from an adult with an advanced solid tumor such as melanoma, head and neck, liver or kidney cancer.

The chain combines TRBV4-3 with TRBJ2-1, with 7 bases matching TRBD2. After removal of 0 bases from V and 4 bases from J, the junction contained 9 bases not matched to a gene. This CDR3 region has 17 residues. Germline lookup yields CDR1 LGHNA and CDR2 YSLEER. The CDR3: CASSQEIVSGGYNEQFF. CDR3 coding DNA: TGCGCCAGCAGCCAAGAAATCGTATCGGGGGGTTACAATGAGCAGTTCTTC.

Here the CDR3 DNA reads TGTGCCAGCAGTTACTCGGCTCTGAACACTGAAGCTTTCTTT. Protein product: CASSYSALNTEAFF. The gene calls are TRBV6-5 and TRBJ1-1; D is uncertain. The CDR3 runs 14 residues. The V end lost 0 bases, the J end lost 0 bases, and 5 bases lay between the germline ends. Per germline, CDR1 MNHEY and CDR2 SVGAGI.

V and J are TRBV13 and TRBJ1-3; possibly TRBD1 for D (5 bases). Germline values: CDR1 PRHDT, CDR2 FYEKMQ (reference sequence). Trimming left V 4 bases short and J 3 bases short, with 10 bases between. The length of the CDR3 is 14 residues. As DNA, the CDR3 is TGTGCCAGCAGCTGGACCCAGGGTGGAAACACCATATATTTT. It translates to CASSWTQGGNTIYF.

This clone has more than one count but fewer than ten. This rearrangement joins TRBV4-3 to TRBJ2-3, with D possibly TRBD2 on 7 matching bases. In germline, CDR1 is LGHNA, CDR2 YSLEER. This CDR3 comprises 19 residues. Trimming took 2 bases from V and 1 from J, leaving 22 bases between them. For the CDR3, the DNA is TGCGCCAGCAGCCAAAAGGGCCCGAGGCGGGGGCGCCGCACAGATACGCAGTATTTT. Amino acids: CASSQKGPRRGRRTDTQYF.